The entry that follows covers one TCR beta chain sequence. Its specific antigen is unknown. Per-nucleotide qualities are absent, and no much larger clonotype sits a single base away. This sample is part of a study of shared clonotypes between healthy human individuals (dated by TCRdb to about 2020). Turning to the overall study: The cohort comprised a couple of women and a few men aged 18 to 49 years. Between about 0.94 and 10 billion PBMCs per donor were obtained by leukapheresis. Per donor, three plates each were used for CD4 naive and CD4 memory, two for CD8 naive, and one for CD8 memory. To estimate repertoire size and how much clonotype sharing occurs between individuals, the study deeply sequenced the blood TCR repertoires of a handful of healthy adults. Libraries were prepared and TCR repertoires were sequenced by different laboratories using diverse techniques, in order to increase sequencing depth and limit assay-specific biases.

The donors were healthy, HIV-negative adults with no recently reported acute infections or vaccinations. All donors were Caucasian adults living in Nashville, Tennessee, USA. Magnetic negative selection was used to enrich CD4+ T cells, after which naive cells were positively selected on CD45RA and the negative fraction became the memory subset. Blood was collected by leukapheresis, and PBMCs were isolated by Ficoll-Histopaque density gradient centrifugation and then cryopreserved in liquid nitrogen vapor phase. Purity and quantity of every magnetically sorted T cell population were checked by analytical flow cytometry. Each sorted fraction had its genomic DNA isolated and then quantified by UV absorbance on a Nanodrop 2000c. TCR CDR3 regions were amplified from genomic DNA by multiplex PCR using the deep immunoSEQ assay. For each cell subset, the extracted genomic DNA was distributed evenly across all wells of several immunoSEQ 96-well plates, and each plate served as one replicate. Each replicate PCR for sorted subsets received around 0.2 ug genomic DNA, equal to 30,000 or so T cell genomes. Purified libraries were quantified with a Qubit 3.0 fluorometer, sized on a Bioanalyzer 2100, and re-quantified with the KAPA Library Quantification kit. Every immunoSEQ 96-well plate was sequenced on a separate single-read 150-cycle Illumina NextSeq 550 flow cell. The authors' analysis ran thus. Because the immunoSEQ output included only junctional sequences and no quality scores, the filtering could not be the same as the filtering used for full-length reads. Sequences were annotated with PyIR, a Python wrapper for IgBLAST v1.9, and V/J genes and CDR3 were assigned using IMGT germline references. Reads were filtered out if the reads had weak V/J assignments (E-value above 1e-6), no CDR3, stop codons, out-of-frame junctions, or ambiguous translated residues. V3J clonotypes were defined by identical inferred V gene, J gene, and CDR3 amino acid sequence. To compute the percentage overlap between repertoires, the number of shared unique clonotypes was divided by the size of the smaller repertoire. RTK rarefaction, the Chao1 estimator, and Recon v2.1 estimates of unobserved clonotypes were used to assess repertoire richness. For all TCRbeta clonotypes obtained by the gDNA method from several donors, generation probabilities were computed with OLGA. Here the immuneACCESS table is served through TCRdb, limited to in-frame sequences with V and J called. Missing clones are a known gap in these copies; in checked studies unresolved V genes cover under half, and the rest lacks a known reason. That table supplies the V and J calls and clone size; D and trimming were determined from the DNA. In all, the sample holds about 680,000 clones, and more than 70% of those were seen once. The ten largest clonotypes hold 1.5% to 2% of the sample.

Relative to germline, V is 6 bases shorter and J is 0 bases shorter, with 12 bases between their ends. The germline V gene encodes CDR1 MNHEY and CDR2 SVGAGI. Spanning cysteine to phenylalanine, the CDR3 consists of 15 amino acids. Only the CDR3 region is kept as DNA, spanning 45 bases read in frame from base 1. On the study overall, not on this receptor specifically: Higher generation probabilities were observed for clonotypes shared by all four sorted-subset donors than for non-shared clonotypes. Sampling was restricted to blood, and TCR repertoires in tissue are likely to differ from TCR repertoires in blood. Naive subsets generally had larger estimated clonotype richness than memory subsets. Rarefaction of sorted-subset datasets indicated incomplete sequencing despite the large sequencing depth. Pairwise subsampling indicated that sequencing depth was expected to affect the degree of clonotype sharing among donors. When a handful of donors were compared, the shared fraction of clonotypes was approximately 5% for naive CD4, about 4% for naive CD8, roughly 2.5% for memory CD4, and under 0.5% for memory CD8. The small number of donors limited the genetic and exposure-history diversity represented.

Sequenced sample: memory CD4+ T cells sorted from blood. The cell subset or site label for this specimen denotes: CD45RA-negative fraction. The sequence came from a woman in her thirties in good health. The V and J genes are TRBV6-5 and TRBJ2-1; perhaps TRBD1 is the D gene, with 5 bases matching. The CDR3 protein is CASSDSESSYNEQFF. The nucleotide sequence reads as follows: TGTGCCAGCAGCGACAGTGAGAGCTCCTACAATGAGCAGTTCTTC.